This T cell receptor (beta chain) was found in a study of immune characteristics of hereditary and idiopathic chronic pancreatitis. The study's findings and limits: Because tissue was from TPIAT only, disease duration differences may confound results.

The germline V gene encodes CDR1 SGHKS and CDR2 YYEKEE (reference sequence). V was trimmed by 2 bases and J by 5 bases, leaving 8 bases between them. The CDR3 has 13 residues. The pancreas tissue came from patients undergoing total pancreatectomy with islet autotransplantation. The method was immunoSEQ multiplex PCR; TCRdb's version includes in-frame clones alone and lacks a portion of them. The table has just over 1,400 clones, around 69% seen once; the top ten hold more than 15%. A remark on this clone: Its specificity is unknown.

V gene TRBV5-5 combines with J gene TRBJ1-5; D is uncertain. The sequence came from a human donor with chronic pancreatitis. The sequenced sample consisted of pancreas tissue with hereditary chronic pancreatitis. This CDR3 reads CASSLRYDQPQHF. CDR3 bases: TGTGCCAGCAGCTTAAGGTACGATCAGCCCCAGCATTTT.